The rows below give T cell receptor beta chains drawn from one sample of a study of blood T cell repertoires in COVID-19. Some clones are missing from TCRdb's copy, which holds only in-frame ones; the method was immunoSEQ multiplex PCR. The data show fewer than 200,000 clones, around 83% seen once. What was sequenced was peripheral blood. These receptor sequences come from a human donor in a cohort sampled during active COVID-19. The CDR3 runs from the conserved cysteine through the conserved F or W. The D gene is left open where the match is weak. The size of a clone is reported for some rows only, either as once, few or many, or as a class for expanded clones.

>TRBV9|TRBJ2-5|TRBD2|-
TGTGCCAGCAGCGTTTGGACGGGAGGGGAGACCCAGTACTTC
CASSVWTGGETQYF
>TRBV27|TRBJ2-1|-|-
TGTGCCAGCTCTGACAGGGGAGGGCTTTACAATGAGCAGTTCTTC
CASSDRGGLYNEQFF
>TRBV4-2|TRBJ2-3|TRBD2|-
TGTGCCAGCAGCCAACGGGGGACTAGCGGGGTTATAGATACGCAGTATTTT
CASSQRGTSGVIDTQYF
>TRBV6-5|TRBJ1-1|TRBD1|-
TGTGCCAGCAGTTACATCGGGACAGGGGGCACTGAAGCTTTCTTT
CASSYIGTGGTEAFF
>TRBV7-2|TRBJ2-7|-|-
TGTGCCAGCAGCTTAGCCCTAGCGAAGGCCTACGAGCAGTACTTC
CASSLALAKAYEQYF
>TRBV7-3|TRBJ2-1|-|-
TGTGCCAGCAGCTTAGATAGGGGCTCCTACAATGAGCAGTTCTTC
CASSLDRGSYNEQFF
>TRBV10-3|TRBJ2-7|-|-
TGTGCCATCAGCGTTACAGGGGGGGCCTACGAGCAGTACTTC
CAISVTGGAYEQYF
>TRBV7-6|TRBJ2-6|-|once
TGTGCCAGCAGCTCAACAGGGTCTGGGGCCAACGTCCTGACTTTC
CASSSTGSGANVLTF
>TRBV29-1|TRBJ1-1|-|-
TGCAGCGTTATTCAGGGGCGCACTGAAGCTTTCTTT
CSVIQGRTEAFF
>TRBV28|TRBJ2-1|-|-
TGTGCCAGCAGTCTGTATCAGGGGTATGAGCAGTTCTTC
CASSLYQGYEQFF
>TRBV6-6|TRBJ1-2|-|once
TGTGCCAGCAGTTACCCAAACCGTCCTAACCTCTATGGCTACACCTTC
CASSYPNRPNLYGYTF
>TRBV9|TRBJ2-3|TRBD2|-
TGTGCCAGCAGCGTAGGTACTAGCGGGAGCGGGACTACGCAGTATTTT
CASSVGTSGSGTTQYF
>TRBV18|TRBJ1-1|TRBD1|-
TGTGCCAGCTCACGAGGGGGCGTTATGAACACTGAAGCTTTCTTT
CASSRGGVMNTEAFF
>TRBV2|TRBJ2-2|TRBD2|-
TGTGCCAGCAGGACCGGGACTATCGCCGGGGAGCTGTTTTTT
CASRTGTIAGELFF
>TRBV10-2|TRBJ1-4|-|-
TGCGCCAGCAGTGTGCAGGGAAATGAAAAACTGTTTTTT
CASSVQGNEKLFF
>TRBV21-1|TRBJ2-1|-|-
TGTGCCAGCAGCGCCTTTGGCCGAGGCTACAATGAGCAGTTCTTC
CASSAFGRGYNEQFF
>TRBV4-2|TRBJ2-7|-|few
TGTGCCAGCAGCCAAGATACTAGCTTGGGCGAGCAGTACTTC
CASSQDTSLGEQYF
>TRBV7-9|TRBJ2-7|TRBD1|-
TGTGCCAGCAGCTCCAGGGCGGGACAGGGGGCCTACGAGCAGTACTTC
CASSSRAGQGAYEQYF
>TRBV6-5|TRBJ1-1|TRBD1|-
TGTGCCAGCAGTTTAAAGACAGGGGTAGGGGCTGAAGCTTTCTTT
CASSLKTGVGAEAFF
>TRBV9|TRBJ2-7|-|-
TGTGCCAGCAGCGTAGGGACAGCCATAGGCTACGAGCAGTACTTC
CASSVGTAIGYEQYF
>TRBV18|TRBJ1-2|-|-
TGTGCCAGCTCACCTTGGAACAGAAACTATGGCTACACCTTC
CASSPWNRNYGYTF
>TRBV6-2/TRBV6-3|TRBJ1-1|-|-
TGTGCCAGCAGTTCTACTCGACGGGACATCAGGACTGAAGCTTTCTTT
CASSSTRRDIRTEAFF
>TRBV10-3|TRBJ1-4|TRBD1|once
TGTGCCATCATTCGACAGGGGGCAAGGGAAAAACTGTTTTTT
CAIIRQGAREKLFF
>TRBV5-1|TRBJ2-3|TRBD2|once
TGCGCCAGCAGCGAGGCTAGCGGGGAAACAGATACGCAGTATTTT
CASSEASGETDTQYF
>TRBV11-1|TRBJ2-5|TRBD1|-
TGTGCCAGCAGCTTTGGGGTTGGACAGGGCCGGACCCAGTACTTC
CASSFGVGQGRTQYF
>TRBV27|TRBJ1-2|TRBD1|-
TGTGCCAGCAGTTCGGGACAGGGCCACGGGGGCTACACCTTC
CASSSGQGHGGYTF
>TRBV7-3|TRBJ2-5|-|once
TGTGCCAGCAGCTCCGGACGGGGGACGGAGACCCAGTACTTC
CASSSGRGTETQYF
>TRBV5-1|TRBJ2-5|-|-
TGCGCCACTAGGCAGGCAGGGCAATACGGGGAGACCCAGTACTTC
CATRQAGQYGETQYF
>TRBV24-1|TRBJ1-1|-|-
TGTGCCACCAGCAGTCCTAGGGGCACTGAAGCTTTCTTT
CATSSPRGTEAFF
>TRBV19|TRBJ2-7|TRBD2|-
TGTGCCAGTAGAAGGCTAGCGGGGGGCCAATACGAGCAGTACTTC
CASRRLAGGQYEQYF
>TRBV5-6|TRBJ1-6|TRBD1|-
TGTGCCAGCAGCCCCCGGGACAGCTCCTATAATTCACCCCTCCACTTT
CASSPRDSSYNSPLHF